Ten or more counts support the clone carrying this T cell receptor beta chain. Its antigen is as yet unknown. The CDR3 consists of 14 residues. The germline V and J ends were trimmed by 2 bases and 0 bases, with 8 bases remaining between them. From RNA, the CDR3 regions of TCR beta chains were amplified and sequenced. A first-round RT-PCR used HTBI primers, followed by a second-round multiplex PCR. In TCRdb, the multiplex PCR reads were re-called with MiXCR into one record per CDR3 protein. The table shows a few hundred thousand distinct CDR3 sequences, with 39% occurring only once. This sample is drawn from a study of Graves' ophthalmopathy and Graves' hyperthyroidism. Study-wide context: Hyperthyroidism counted as stable given no ophthalmopathy within 18 months of follow-up.

Study-wide results and caveats: Blood also contained most of the expanded thyroid clonotypes above 0.001 frequency.

This sequence joins TRBV12-3 or TRBV12-4 and TRBJ2-7, with D possibly matching TRBD1 (6 bases). The sample was peripheral blood or thyroid tissue (not recorded which). The receptor was derived from an adult man with Graves' hyperthyroidism. CDR3 in amino acids: CASSLWDNSYEQYF. CDR3 nucleotide sequence: TGTGCCAGCAGTTTATGGGACAACTCCTACGAGCAGTACTTC.